A selection of T cell receptor beta chains follows, all from one sample in a study of T-cell memory formation after mild COVID-19. TCRdb itself ran the 5' RACE reads through MiXCR, one entry per CDR3 protein. This sample has more than 400,000 distinct CDR3 sequences, with 18% found just once. The specimen was PBMCs or a T cell subset sorted from them (not recorded which). The receptors were sampled from an adult woman who had mild COVID-19 (a few samples of this study predate the infection). Cell type and time point are not known. Both conserved end residues are trimmed from each CDR3.

j_call: TRBJ2-1
v_call: TRBV9
cdr3_aa: ASSVDGSYNEQF

j_call: TRBJ2-5
v_call: TRBV6-5
cdr3_aa: ASSYSSGGTKTQY

j_call: TRBJ1-1
v_call: TRBV7-2
cdr3_aa: ASSLYRDWAF

j_call: TRBJ1-1
v_call: TRBV30
cdr3_aa: AWGPRGGNTEAF

j_call: TRBJ2-1
v_call: TRBV7-3
cdr3_aa: ASSLTGYGGEQF

j_call: TRBJ2-5
v_call: TRBV30
cdr3_aa: AWRGDWFQETQY

j_call: TRBJ1-5
v_call: TRBV20-1
cdr3_aa: SARETGPGNQPQH

j_call: TRBJ1-2
v_call: TRBV3-1
cdr3_aa: ASSQGPGVGSGYT

j_call: TRBJ2-3
v_call: TRBV3-1
cdr3_aa: ASSQDTGQGADTQY

j_call: TRBJ2-1
v_call: TRBV7-9
cdr3_aa: ASSSPGYNEQF

j_call: TRBJ2-3
v_call: TRBV4-3
cdr3_aa: ASSQDWGNTQY

j_call: TRBJ2-3
v_call: TRBV2
cdr3_aa: ASSEISILYTDTQY

j_call: TRBJ1-2
v_call: TRBV2
cdr3_aa: ASTAGGYT

j_call: TRBJ2-5
v_call: TRBV5-4
cdr3_aa: ASSSGDNVGAGETQY

j_call: TRBJ1-1
v_call: TRBV6-5
cdr3_aa: ASRAGTGALRAF

j_call: TRBJ1-1
v_call: TRBV24-1
cdr3_aa: ATSDSQGQTEAF